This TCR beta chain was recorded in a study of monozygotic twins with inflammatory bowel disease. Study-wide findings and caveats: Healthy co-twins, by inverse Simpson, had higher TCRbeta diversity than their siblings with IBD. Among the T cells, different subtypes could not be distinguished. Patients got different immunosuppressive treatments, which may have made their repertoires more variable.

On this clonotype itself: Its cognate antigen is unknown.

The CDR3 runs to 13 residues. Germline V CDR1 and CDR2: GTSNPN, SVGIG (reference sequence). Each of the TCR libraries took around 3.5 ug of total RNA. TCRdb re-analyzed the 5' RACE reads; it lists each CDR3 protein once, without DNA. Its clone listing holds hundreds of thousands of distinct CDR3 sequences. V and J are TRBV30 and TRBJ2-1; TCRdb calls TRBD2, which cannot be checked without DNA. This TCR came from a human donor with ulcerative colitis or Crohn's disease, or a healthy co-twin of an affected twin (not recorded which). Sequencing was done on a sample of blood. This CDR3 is CAWSRRDWNEQFF. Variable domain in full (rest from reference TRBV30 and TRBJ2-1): SQTIHQWPATLVQPVGSPLSLECTVEGTSNPNLYWYRQAAGRGLQLLFYSVGIGQISSEVPQNLSASRPQDRQFILSSKKLLLSDSGFYLCAWSRRDWNEQFFGPGTRLTVL.